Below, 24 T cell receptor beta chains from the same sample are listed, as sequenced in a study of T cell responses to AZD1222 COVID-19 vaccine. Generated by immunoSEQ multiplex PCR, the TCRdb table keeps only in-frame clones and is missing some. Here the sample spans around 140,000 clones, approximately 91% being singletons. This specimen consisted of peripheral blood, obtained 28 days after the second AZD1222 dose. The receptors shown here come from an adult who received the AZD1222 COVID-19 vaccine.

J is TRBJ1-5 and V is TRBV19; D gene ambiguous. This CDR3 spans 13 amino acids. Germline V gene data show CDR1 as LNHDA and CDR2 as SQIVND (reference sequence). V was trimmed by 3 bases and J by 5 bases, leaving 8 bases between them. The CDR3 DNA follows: TGTGCCAGTAGTATCGGCAGAGATCAGCCCCAGCATTTT. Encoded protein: CASSIGRDQPQHF.

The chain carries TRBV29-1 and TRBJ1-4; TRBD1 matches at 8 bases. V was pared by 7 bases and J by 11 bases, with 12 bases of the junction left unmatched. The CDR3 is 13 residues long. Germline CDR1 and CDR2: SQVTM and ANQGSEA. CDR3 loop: CSATTGAGWKLFF. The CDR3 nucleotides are TGCAGCGCCACGACAGGGGCCGGGTGGAAACTGTTTTTT.

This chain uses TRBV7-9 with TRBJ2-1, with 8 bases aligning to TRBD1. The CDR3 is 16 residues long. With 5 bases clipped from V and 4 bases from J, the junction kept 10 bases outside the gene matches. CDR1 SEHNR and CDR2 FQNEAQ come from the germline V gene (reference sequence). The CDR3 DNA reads TGTGCCAGCAGCCCCTGGACAGGGAAAAGTTACAATGAGCAGTTCTTC. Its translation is CASSPWTGKSYNEQFF.

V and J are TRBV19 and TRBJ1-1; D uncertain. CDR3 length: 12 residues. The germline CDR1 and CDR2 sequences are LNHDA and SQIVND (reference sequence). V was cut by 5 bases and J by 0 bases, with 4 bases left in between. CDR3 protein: CASSDMNTEAFF. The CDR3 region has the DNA TGTGCCAGTAGTGACATGAACACTGAAGCTTTCTTT. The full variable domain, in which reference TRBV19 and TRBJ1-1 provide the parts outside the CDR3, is DGGITQSPKYLFRKEGQNVTLSCEQNLNHDAMYWYRQDPGQGLRLIYYSQIVNDFQKGDIAEGYSVSREKKESFPLTVTSAQKNPTAFYLCASSDMNTEAFFGQGTRLTVV.

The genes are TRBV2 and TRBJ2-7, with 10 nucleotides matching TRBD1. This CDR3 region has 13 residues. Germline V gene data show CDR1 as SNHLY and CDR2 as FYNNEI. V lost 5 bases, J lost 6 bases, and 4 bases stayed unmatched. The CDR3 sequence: CASSKDRGVEQYF. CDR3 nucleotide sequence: TGTGCCAGCAGTAAGGACAGGGGGGTCGAGCAGTACTTC. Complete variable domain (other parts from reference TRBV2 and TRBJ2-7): EPEVTQTPSHQVTQMGQEVILRCVPISNHLYFYWYRQILGQKVEFLVSFYNNEISEKSEIFDDQFSVERPDGSNFTLKIRSTKLEDSAMYFCASSKDRGVEQYFGPGTRLTVT.

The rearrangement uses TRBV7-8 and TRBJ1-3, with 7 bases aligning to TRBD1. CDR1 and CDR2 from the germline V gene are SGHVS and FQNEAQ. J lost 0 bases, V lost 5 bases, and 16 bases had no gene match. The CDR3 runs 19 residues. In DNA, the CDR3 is TGTGCCAGCAGCCCCAAGGATTTCCTCTACAGGGGCTCTGGAAACACCATATATTTT. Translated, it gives CASSPKDFLYRGSGNTIYF.

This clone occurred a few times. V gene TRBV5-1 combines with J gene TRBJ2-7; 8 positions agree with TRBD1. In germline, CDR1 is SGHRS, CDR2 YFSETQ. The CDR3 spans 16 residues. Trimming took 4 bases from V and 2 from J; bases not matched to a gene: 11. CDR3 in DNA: TGCGCCAGCAGCGTAGCCGGGGGACAGGCCGCCTACGAGCAGTACTTC. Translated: CASSVAGGQAAYEQYF.

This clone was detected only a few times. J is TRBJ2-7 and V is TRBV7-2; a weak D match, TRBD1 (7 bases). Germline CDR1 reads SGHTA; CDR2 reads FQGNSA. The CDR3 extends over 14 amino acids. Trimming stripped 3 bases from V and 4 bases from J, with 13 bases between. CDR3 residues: CASSFAPGGYEQYF. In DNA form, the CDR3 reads TGTGCCAGCAGCTTCGCCCCAGGGGGGTACGAGCAGTACTTC.

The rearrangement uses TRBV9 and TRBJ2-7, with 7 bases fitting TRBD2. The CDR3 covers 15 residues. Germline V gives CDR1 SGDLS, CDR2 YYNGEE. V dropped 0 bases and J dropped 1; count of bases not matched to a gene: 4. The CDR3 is CASSVGAGKSYEQYF. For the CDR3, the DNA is TGTGCCAGCAGCGTAGGAGCGGGAAAATCCTACGAGCAGTACTTC.

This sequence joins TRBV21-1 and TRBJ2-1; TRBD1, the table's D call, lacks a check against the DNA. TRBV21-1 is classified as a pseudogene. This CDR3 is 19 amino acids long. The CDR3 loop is CASSKATEQGMTHNNEQFF. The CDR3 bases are TGTGCCAGCAGCAAAGCTACGGAACAGGGGATGACCCACAACAATGAGCAGTTCTTC.

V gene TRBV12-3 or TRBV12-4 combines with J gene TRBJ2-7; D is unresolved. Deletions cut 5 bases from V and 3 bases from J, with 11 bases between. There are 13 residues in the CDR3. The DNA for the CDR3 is TGTGCCAGCAGTCCCAGACCCCACTACGAGCAGTACTTC. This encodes CASSPRPHYEQYF.

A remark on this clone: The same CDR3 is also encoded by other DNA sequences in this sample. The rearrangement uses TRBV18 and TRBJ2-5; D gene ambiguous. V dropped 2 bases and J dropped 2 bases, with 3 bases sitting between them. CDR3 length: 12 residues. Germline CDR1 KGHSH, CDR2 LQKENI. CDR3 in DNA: TGTGCCAGCTCACCAAAACAAGAGACCCAGTACTTC. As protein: CASSPKQETQYF.

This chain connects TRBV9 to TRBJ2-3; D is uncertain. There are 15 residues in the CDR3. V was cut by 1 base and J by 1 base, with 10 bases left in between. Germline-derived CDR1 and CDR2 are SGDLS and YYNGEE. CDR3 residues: CASSVTPTGTDTQYF. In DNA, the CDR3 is TGTGCCAGCAGCGTAACCCCGACGGGCACAGATACGCAGTATTTT.

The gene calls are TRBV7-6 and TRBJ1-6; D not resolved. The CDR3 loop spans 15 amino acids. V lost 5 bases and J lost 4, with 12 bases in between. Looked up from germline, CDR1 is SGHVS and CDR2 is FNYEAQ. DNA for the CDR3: TGTGCCAGCAGCCCCGACGGGCGATATAATTCACCCCTCCACTTT. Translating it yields CASSPDGRYNSPLHF.

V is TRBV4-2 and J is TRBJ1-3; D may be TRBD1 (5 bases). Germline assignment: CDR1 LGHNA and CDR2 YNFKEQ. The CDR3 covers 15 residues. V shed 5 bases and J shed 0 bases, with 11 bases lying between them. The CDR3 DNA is TGTGCCAGCAGCTTGACGGACATCTCTGGAAACACCATATATTTT. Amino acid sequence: CASSLTDISGNTIYF.

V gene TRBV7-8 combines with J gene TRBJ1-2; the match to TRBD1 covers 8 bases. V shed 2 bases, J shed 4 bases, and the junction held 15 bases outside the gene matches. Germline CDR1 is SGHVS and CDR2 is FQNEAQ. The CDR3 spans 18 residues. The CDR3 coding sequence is TGTGCCAGCAGCTTATCCGCCGCCGGGACAGGAGACCTCTATGGCTACACCTTC. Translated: CASSLSAAGTGDLYGYTF.

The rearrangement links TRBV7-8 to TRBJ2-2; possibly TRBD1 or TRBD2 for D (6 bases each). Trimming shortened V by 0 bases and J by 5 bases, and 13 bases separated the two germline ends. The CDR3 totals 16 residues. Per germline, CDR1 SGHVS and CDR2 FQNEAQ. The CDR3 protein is CASSLANPGATGELFF. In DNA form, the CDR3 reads TGTGCCAGCAGCTTAGCGAACCCGGGGGCGACCGGGGAGCTGTTTTTT.

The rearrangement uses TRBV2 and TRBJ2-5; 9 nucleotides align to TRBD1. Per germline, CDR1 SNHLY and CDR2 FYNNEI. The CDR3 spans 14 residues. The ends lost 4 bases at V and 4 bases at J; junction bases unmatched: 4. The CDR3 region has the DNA TGTGCCAGCAGTGGGGGGACAGGGACAGAGACCCAGTACTTC. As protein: CASSGGTGTETQYF. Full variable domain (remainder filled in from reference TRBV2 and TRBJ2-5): EPEVTQTPSHQVTQMGQEVILRCVPISNHLYFYWYRQILGQKVEFLVSFYNNEISEKSEIFDDQFSVERPDGSNFTLKIRSTKLEDSAMYFCASSGGTGTETQYFGPGTRLLVL.

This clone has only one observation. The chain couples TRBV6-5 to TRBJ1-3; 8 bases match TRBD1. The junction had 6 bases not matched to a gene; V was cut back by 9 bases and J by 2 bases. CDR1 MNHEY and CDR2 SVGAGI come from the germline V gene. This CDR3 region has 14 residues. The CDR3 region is CASKQGVAGNTIYF. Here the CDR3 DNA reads TGTGCCAGTAAACAGGGGGTGGCTGGAAACACCATATATTTT.

This CDR3 is CSVPGGSSSYNEQFF. In DNA form, the CDR3 reads TGCAGCGTCCCGGGAGGTAGCAGCTCCTACAATGAGCAGTTCTTC. This chain joins TRBV29-1 and TRBJ2-1; 7 bases agree with TRBD2. Germline CDR1 is SQVTM and CDR2 is ANQGSEA. Germline trimming cut 6 bases from V and 0 bases from J; bases unmatched to any gene: 8. The CDR3 length is 15 residues.

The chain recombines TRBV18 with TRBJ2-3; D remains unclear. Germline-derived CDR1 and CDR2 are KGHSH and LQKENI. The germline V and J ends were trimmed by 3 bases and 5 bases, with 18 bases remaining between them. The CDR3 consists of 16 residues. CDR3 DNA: TGTGCCAGCTCACCTTCTGGCGGTGGCCCACAAGATACGCAGTATTTT. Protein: CASSPSGGGPQDTQYF.

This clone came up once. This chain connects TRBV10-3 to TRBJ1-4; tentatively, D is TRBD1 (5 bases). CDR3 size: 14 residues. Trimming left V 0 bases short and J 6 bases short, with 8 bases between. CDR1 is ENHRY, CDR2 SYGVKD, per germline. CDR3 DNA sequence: TGTGCCATCAGTGAGTCTACGGGGGATGAAAAACTGTTTTTT. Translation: CAISESTGDEKLFF.

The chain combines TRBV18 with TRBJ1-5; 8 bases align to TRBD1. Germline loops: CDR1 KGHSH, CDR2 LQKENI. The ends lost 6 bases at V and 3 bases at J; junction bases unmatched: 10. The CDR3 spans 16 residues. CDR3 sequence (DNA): TGTGCCAGCTCTCCTGGACAGGGCGTCCCCAATCAGCCCCAGCATTTT. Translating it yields CASSPGQGVPNQPQHF.

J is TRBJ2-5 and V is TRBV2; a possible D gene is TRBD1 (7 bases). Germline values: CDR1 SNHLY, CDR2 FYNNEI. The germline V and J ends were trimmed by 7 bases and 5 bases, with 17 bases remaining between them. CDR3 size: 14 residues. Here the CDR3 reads CASTSQGGRETQYF. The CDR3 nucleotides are TGTGCCAGCACATCCCAGGGGGGACGGGAGACCCAGTACTTC. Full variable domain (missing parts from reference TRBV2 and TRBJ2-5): EPEVTQTPSHQVTQMGQEVILRCVPISNHLYFYWYRQILGQKVEFLVSFYNNEISEKSEIFDDQFSVERPDGSNFTLKIRSTKLEDSAMYFCASTSQGGRETQYFGPGTRLLVL.